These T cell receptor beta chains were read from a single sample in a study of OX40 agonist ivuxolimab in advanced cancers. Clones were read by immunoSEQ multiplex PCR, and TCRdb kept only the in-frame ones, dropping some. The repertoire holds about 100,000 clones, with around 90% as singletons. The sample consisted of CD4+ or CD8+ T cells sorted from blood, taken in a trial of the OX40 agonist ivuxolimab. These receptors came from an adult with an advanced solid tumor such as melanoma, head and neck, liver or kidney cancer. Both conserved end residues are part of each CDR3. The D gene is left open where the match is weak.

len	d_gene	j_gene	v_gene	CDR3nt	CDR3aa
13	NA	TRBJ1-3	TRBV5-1	TGCGCCAGCAGTTGGGGGGCTGGAAACACCATATATTTT	CASSWGAGNTIYF
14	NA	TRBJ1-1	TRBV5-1	TGCGCCAGCAGCTCAGGGACCCAAAACACTGAAGCTTTCTTT	CASSSGTQNTEAFF
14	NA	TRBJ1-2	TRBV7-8	TGTGCCAGCAGCTCGACAAGATTACATGGTGGCTACACCTTC	CASSSTRLHGGYTF
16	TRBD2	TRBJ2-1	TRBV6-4	TGTGCCAGCAGCAGGGCAGCGGGAGGATCCTACAATGAGCAGTTCTTC	CASSRAAGGSYNEQFF
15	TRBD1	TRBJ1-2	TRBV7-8	TGTGCCAGCACCGAAAACCCTTGGCAGGGGGCTGGCTACACCTTC	CASTENPWQGAGYTF
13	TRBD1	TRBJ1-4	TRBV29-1	TGCAGCGTTGGCGGGACAGGGGGTGAAAAACTGTTTTTT	CSVGGTGGEKLFF
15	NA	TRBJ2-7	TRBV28	TGTGCCAGCAGTTTTGGAGGGGCGGAGAGCTACGAGCAGTACTTC	CASSFGGAESYEQYF
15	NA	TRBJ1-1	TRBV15	TGTGCCACCAGCAGAGATGGGAGGGGGAACACTGAAGCTTTCTTT	CATSRDGRGNTEAFF
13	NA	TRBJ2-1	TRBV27	TGTGCCAGCAGTTTCAGAACCTACAATGAGCAGTTCTTC	CASSFRTYNEQFF
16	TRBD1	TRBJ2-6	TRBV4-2	TGTGCCAGCAGCCAAGGTCAGGGGGCTGGGGCCAACGTCCTGACTTTC	CASSQGQGAGANVLTF
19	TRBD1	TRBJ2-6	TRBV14	TGTGCCAGCAGAAATGGCCCGGGACAGGGGGATTCTGGGGCCAACGTCCTGACTTTC	CASRNGPGQGDSGANVLTF
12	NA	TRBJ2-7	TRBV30	TGTGCCTGGAGTGTTTTGGGCTACGAGCAGTACTTC	CAWSVLGYEQYF
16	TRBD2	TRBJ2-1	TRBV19	TGTGCCAGTCGTATAAATAGACTAGCAGACTACAATGAGCAGTTCTTC	CASRINRLADYNEQFF
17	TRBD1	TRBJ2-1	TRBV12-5	TGTGCTAGTGGGTTCGTACTAGGGACAGGGCCCTACAATGAGCAGTTCTTC	CASGFVLGTGPYNEQFF
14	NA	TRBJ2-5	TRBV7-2	TGTGCCAGCAGCTTGTTCGGGGCCGGAGAGACCCAGTACTTC	CASSLFGAGETQYF